Listed here are 7 T cell receptor beta chains from one sample, sequenced in a study of T cell changes during pregnancy in multiple sclerosis. The protocol was immunoSEQ multiplex PCR, while the TCRdb copy is restricted to in-frame clones and leaves out a portion. The data contain about 33,000 clones, roughly nine tenths of them singletons. The specimen was CD4+ T cells from peripheral blood mononuclear cells, collected in the third trimester of pregnancy. The receptors here all came from a female donor in good health, enrolled as a control in a pregnancy study.

This chain connects TRBV5-1 to TRBJ2-5; 11 nucleotides match TRBD2. V shed 4 bases and J 2 bases; nucleotides not matched to a gene: 7. CDR3 size: 16 residues. Germline-derived CDR1 and CDR2 are SGHRS and YFSETQ. Written as DNA, the CDR3 is TGCGCCAGCAGCGTGCTAGCGGGAGGTGTACAAGAGACCCAGTACTTC. Its translation is CASSVLAGGVQETQYF.

The genes are TRBV5-5 and TRBJ2-1, with TRBD2 matching 7 bases. The CDR3 is 16 amino acids. V lost 4 bases, J lost 1 base, and 8 bases stayed unmatched. Germline CDR1 and CDR2: SGHKS and YYEKEE (reference sequence). CDR3: CASSPPGGGSYNEQFF. In DNA form, the CDR3 reads TGTGCCAGCAGCCCGCCGGGGGGAGGGTCCTACAATGAGCAGTTCTTC.

The chain carries TRBV6-5 and TRBJ2-7, with 9 nucleotides matching TRBD2. V trimming: 6 bases; J trimming: 6 bases; junction bases outside the gene matches: 9. CDR3 length: 14 residues. The germline V gene has CDR1 MNHEY and CDR2 SVGAGI. The CDR3 sequence: CASRFSGSHREQYF. CDR3 nucleotide sequence: TGTGCCAGCAGGTTTAGCGGGAGCCACCGCGAGCAGTACTTC.

This sequence joins TRBV6-6 and TRBJ1-5, with 7 bases matching TRBD1. Unmatched junction bases numbered 13, after V lost 7 bases and J lost 7 bases. Germline-derived CDR1 and CDR2 are MNHNY and SVGAGI (reference sequence). The CDR3 length is 15 residues. CDR3 nucleotides: TGTGCCAGCACTCCGACAGGGCAGGGAGGACAGCCCCAGCATTTT. Translated: CASTPTGQGGQPQHF.

The sample holds one count of this clone. The chain combines TRBV4-1 with TRBJ1-4; D is undetermined. The V end was cut by 0 bases, the J end by 0 bases, with 11 bases between. This CDR3 spans 17 amino acids. Per germline, CDR1 MGHRA and CDR2 YSYEKL. The CDR3 loop is CASSQDRSGTTNEKLFF. Here the CDR3 DNA reads TGCGCCAGCAGCCAAGATAGATCGGGGACAACTAATGAAAAACTGTTTTTT.

This clone was counted a single time. The chain couples TRBV6-6 to TRBJ2-7; TRBD2 matches at 7 bases. This CDR3 contains 14 residues. Germline CDR1 MNHNY, CDR2 SVGAGI (reference sequence). The V segment lost 8 bases and the J segment 2 bases; nucleotides outside the gene matches: 9. The CDR3 DNA follows: TGTGCCAGCGACGGGGCTAGCGGTACCTACGAGCAGTACTTC. As protein: CASDGASGTYEQYF.

The chain recombines TRBV9 with TRBJ2-5; TRBD2 matches at 8 bases. CDR3 length: 18 amino acids. The V gene's germline CDR1 is SGDLS and CDR2 YYNGEE. The J segment lost 0 bases and the V segment lost 3 bases, leaving 13 bases of the junction unmatched. The CDR3 coding sequence is TGTGCCAGCAGCGCCCCATGGCCGGGGACTAGAGACCAAGAGACCCAGTACTTC. Translated: CASSAPWPGTRDQETQYF.